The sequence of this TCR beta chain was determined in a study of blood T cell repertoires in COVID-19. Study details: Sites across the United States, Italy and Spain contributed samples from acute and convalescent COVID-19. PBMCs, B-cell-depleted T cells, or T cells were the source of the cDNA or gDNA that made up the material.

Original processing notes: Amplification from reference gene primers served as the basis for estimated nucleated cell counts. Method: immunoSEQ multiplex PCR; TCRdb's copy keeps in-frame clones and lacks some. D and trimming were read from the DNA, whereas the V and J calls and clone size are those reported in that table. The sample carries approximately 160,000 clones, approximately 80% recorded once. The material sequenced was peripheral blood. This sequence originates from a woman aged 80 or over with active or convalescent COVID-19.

The CDR3: CAISLGAEGTEAFF. CDR3 DNA sequence: TGTGCCATCAGTCTCGGGGCGGAGGGCACTGAAGCTTTCTTT. V and J are TRBV10-3 and TRBJ1-1; the D gene is possibly TRBD1 (5 bases). The CDR3 contains 14 residues. Germline V gene sequence: CDR1 ENHRY, CDR2 SYGVKD. V was shortened by 5 bases and J by 4 bases, with 14 bases between the two germline ends.